One and the same sample provided the 18 T cell receptor beta chains below, sequenced in a study of shared clonotypes between healthy human individuals (dated by TCRdb to 2020 to 2022). The method behind the library was the immunoSEQ multiplex PCR assay. TCRdb's version of the immuneACCESS table is confined to in-frame rearrangements and falls short of the full clone set. An unresolved V gene accounts for under half of the shortfall where checked; the remainder is of unknown origin. This sample comprises about 2.4 million clones, 80% to 95% of them detected only once. About 0.34% of the sample is in the top ten clones. Source material: naive CD4+ T cells from PBMCs. Sample cell subset or site, as interpreted from the label and publication: CD45RA+ positively selected. Receptors were obtained from a man aged 18 to 30 in good health. Some clones in this sample may be carry-over from other donors' samples.

This clone has only one observation. This rearrangement joins TRBV7-2 to TRBJ2-1, with 7 positions matching TRBD1. Germline CDR1 SGHTA, CDR2 FQGNSA. V trimming: 8 bases; J trimming: 1 base; junction bases outside the gene matches: 5. The CDR3 sequence is 14 residues long. CDR3: CASPRDRSYNEQFF. The CDR3 DNA reads as TGTGCCAGCCCCCGGGACAGATCCTACAATGAGCAGTTCTTC.

The V gene is TRBV6-5, the J gene TRBJ2-7; 8 bases line up with TRBD1. This CDR3 has 14 amino acids. With 6 bases clipped from V and 10 bases from J, the junction kept 14 bases outside the gene matches. Germline V gives CDR1 MNHEY, CDR2 SVGAGI. Here the CDR3 reads CASRRRTGPTNQYF. CDR3 DNA sequence: TGTGCCAGCAGACGAAGGACAGGGCCTACGAACCAGTACTTC.

This clone was seen a single time. This chain connects TRBV10-3 to TRBJ2-2; TRBD1 matches 8 bases. J lost 7 bases, V lost 4 bases, and 2 bases had no gene match. CDR1 is ENHRY and CDR2 is SYGVKD in the germline V gene. The CDR3 sequence is 13 residues long. DNA for the CDR3: TGTGCCATCAGTGGGACAGGGAACGGGGAGCTGTTTTTT. Translating gives CAISGTGNGELFF.

This clone was seen a single time. This chain uses TRBV5-4 with TRBJ1-5, with 10 bases identical to TRBD1. The CDR3 loop spans 17 amino acids. Germline CDR1 and CDR2: SGHNT and YYREEE (reference sequence). V shed 4 bases and J 1 base; nucleotides not matched to a gene: 8. CDR3 bases: TGTGCCAGCAGCCGCGGGACAGGGGATGGCAGCAATCAGCCCCAGCATTTT. It is translated as CASSRGTGDGSNQPQHF.

A note on this clone: Within the sample, other DNA sequences also encode this same CDR3. The chain links TRBV5-1 to TRBJ2-2, with D possibly matching TRBD1 (5 bases). CDR3 size: 13 residues. The V gene lost 4 bases and the J gene lost 5 bases, with 9 bases spanning the gap. From germline, CDR1 is SGHRS and CDR2 YFSETQ. CDR3 bases: TGCGCCAGCAGCCAGCAGGGTACCGGGGAGCTGTTTTTT. It specifies CASSQQGTGELFF.

The gene calls are TRBV5-1 and TRBJ2-6; D is unclear. In germline, CDR1 is SGHRS, CDR2 YFSETQ. The CDR3 runs to 15 residues. The V and J ends lost 7 bases and 1 base respectively, with 12 bases between them. The CDR3 DNA reads as TGCGCCAGCGGGCCAGTTGCGTCTGGGGCCAACGTCCTGACTTTC. Translating gives CASGPVASGANVLTF.

This clone appeared once. The V and J genes are TRBV5-1 and TRBJ1-4; D is ambiguous. Germline values: CDR1 SGHRS, CDR2 YFSETQ. V lost 0 bases to trimming and J lost 2 bases, with 8 bases between them. This CDR3 is built from 15 residues. CDR3 residues: CASSLGVGTNEKLFF. CDR3 DNA: TGCGCCAGCAGCTTGGGAGTCGGCACTAATGAAAAACTGTTTTTT. Combining the CDR3 with reference TRBV5-1 and TRBJ1-4 gives the whole variable domain KAGVTQTPRYLIKTRGQQVTLSCSPISGHRSVSWYQQTPGQGLQFLFEYFSETQRNKGNFPGRFSGRQFSNSRSEMNVSTLELGDSALYLCASSLGVGTNEKLFFGSGTQLSVL.

This clone was counted once. J is TRBJ1-4 and V is TRBV5-5; D might be TRBD1 (5 bases). V was cut by 5 bases and J by 8 bases, with 19 bases left in between. Germline CDR1 reads SGHKS; CDR2 reads YYEKEE (reference sequence). This CDR3 has 15 amino acids. The CDR3 here is CASSSIPGFLEKLFF. The CDR3 bases are TGTGCCAGCAGTTCGATCCCAGGGTTCCTAGAAAAACTGTTTTTT.

The genes are TRBV5-1 and TRBJ2-7; 9 bases fit TRBD1. The ends lost 0 bases at V and 3 bases at J; junction bases unmatched: 7. This CDR3 is built from 16 residues. Germline assignment: CDR1 SGHRS and CDR2 YFSETQ. CDR3 in DNA: TGCGCCAGCAGCTTGGCCTCGACAGGGGGGGGCTACGAGCAGTACTTC. Its protein is CASSLASTGGGYEQYF.

The rearrangement uses TRBV5-1 and TRBJ2-3; possibly TRBD1 for D (6 bases). The CDR3 spans 15 residues. Germline loops: CDR1 SGHRS, CDR2 YFSETQ. V was cut by 0 bases and J by 4 bases, with 12 bases left in between. The CDR3 spells CASSLVAGESDTQYF. CDR3 in DNA: TGCGCCAGCAGCTTGGTGGCAGGGGAATCAGATACGCAGTATTTT.

The count of this clone is one. The chain employs TRBV28 and TRBJ2-5, with 8 bases aligning to TRBD1. CDR3 length equals 16 residues. V shed 4 bases and J 5 bases; nucleotides not matched to a gene: 12. Germline V gene lookup returns CDR1 MDHEN and CDR2 SYDVKM. The CDR3: CASSSPGQELRETQYF. The CDR3 DNA is TGTGCCAGCAGTTCTCCGGGACAGGAGCTGAGGGAGACCCAGTACTTC.

In DNA form, the CDR3 reads TGCAGCGTTGGGACAGGGAGAAACACCATATATTTT. It translates to CSVGTGRNTIYF. V usage is TRBV29-1 and J usage is TRBJ1-3, with 8 nucleotides matching TRBD1. Per the germline V gene, CDR1 is SQVTM and CDR2 is ANQGSEA. With 4 bases clipped from V and 5 bases from J, the junction kept 1 base outside the gene matches. The CDR3 has 12 amino acids. Full variable domain (outside the CDR3, taken from reference TRBV29-1 and TRBJ1-3): SAVISQKPSRDICQRGTSLTIQCQVDSQVTMMFWYRQQPGQSLTLIATANQGSEATYESGFVIDKFPISRPNLTFSTLTVSNMSPEDSSIYLCSVGTGRNTIYFGEGSWLTVV.

V gene TRBV5-4 combines with J gene TRBJ2-6; possible D gene TRBD1, 6 bases. V was clipped by 1 base and J by 2 bases, with 13 bases between them. The germline V gene encodes CDR1 SGHNT and CDR2 YYREEE (reference sequence). The CDR3 is made up of 17 amino acids. The CDR3 reads CASSLPSNRAGANVLTF. CDR3 sequence (DNA): TGTGCCAGCAGCTTGCCCTCAAACAGGGCTGGGGCCAACGTCCTGACTTTC.

The J gene is TRBJ2-3, the V gene TRBV10-3; D not certain. The CDR3 is 13 residues long. Germline V gene lookup returns CDR1 ENHRY and CDR2 SYGVKD. Trimming pared 1 base from V and 6 bases from J, leaving 8 bases between. CDR3 coding DNA: TGTGCCATCAGTGAGTTGGAGAGGGATACGCAGTATTTT. Amino acids: CAISELERDTQYF.

In this sample, this clone turned up once. This chain links TRBV7-9 with TRBJ2-7; 8 positions match TRBD2. V was pared by 1 base and J by 6 bases, with 5 bases of the junction left unmatched. The length of the CDR3 is 14 residues. Germline-derived CDR1 and CDR2 are SEHNR and FQNEAQ (reference sequence). CDR3 loop: CASSLDGRASEQYF. The CDR3 bases are TGTGCCAGCAGCTTAGACGGGAGGGCCTCCGAGCAGTACTTC.

DNA for the CDR3: TGCGCCAGCAGCTGGGTACAGGGCGGCACCGGGGAGCTGTTTTTT. Residues: CASSWVQGGTGELFF. The rearrangement uses TRBV5-1 and TRBJ2-2; D might be TRBD1 (6 bases). With 3 bases removed from V and 4 bases from J, the gap between germline ends came to 13 bases. The length of the CDR3 is 15 residues. Germline assignment: CDR1 SGHRS and CDR2 YFSETQ.

This clone was recorded only once. Additional DNA sequences in this sample encode the identical CDR3. The J gene is TRBJ1-5, the V gene TRBV2, with TRBD1 matching 8 bases. This CDR3 comprises 15 residues. V was clipped by 3 bases and J by 2 bases; unmatched bases: 3. Germline CDR1 SNHLY, CDR2 FYNNEI. The CDR3 DNA follows: TGTGCCAGCAGTGACAGGGGGCGAGGCAATCAGCCCCAGCATTTT. Its protein product is CASSDRGRGNQPQHF.

This rearrangement joins TRBV5-1 to TRBJ2-4, with TRBD1 identical over 7 bases. The CDR3 runs to 13 residues. Germline V gives CDR1 SGHRS, CDR2 YFSETQ. The ends lost 3 bases at V and 5 bases at J; junction bases unmatched: 2. CDR3 sequence: CASSWGQQNIQYF. Written as DNA, the CDR3 is TGCGCCAGCAGCTGGGGACAGCAAAACATTCAGTACTTC. Variable domain in full (rest from reference TRBV5-1 and TRBJ2-4): KAGVTQTPRYLIKTRGQQVTLSCSPISGHRSVSWYQQTPGQGLQFLFEYFSETQRNKGNFPGRFSGRQFSNSRSEMNVSTLELGDSALYLCASSWGQQNIQYFGAGTRLSVL.